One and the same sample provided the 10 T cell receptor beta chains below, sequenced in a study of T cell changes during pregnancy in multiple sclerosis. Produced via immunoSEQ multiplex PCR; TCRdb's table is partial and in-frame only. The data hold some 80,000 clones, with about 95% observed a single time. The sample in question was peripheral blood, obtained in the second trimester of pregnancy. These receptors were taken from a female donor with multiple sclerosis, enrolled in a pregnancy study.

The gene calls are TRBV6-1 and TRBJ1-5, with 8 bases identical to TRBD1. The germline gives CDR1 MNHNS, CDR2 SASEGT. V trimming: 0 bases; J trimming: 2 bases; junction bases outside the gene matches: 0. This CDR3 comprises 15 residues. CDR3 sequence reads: CASSEATGGNQPQHF. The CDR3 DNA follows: TGTGCCAGCAGTGAAGCGACAGGGGGCAATCAGCCCCAGCATTTT.

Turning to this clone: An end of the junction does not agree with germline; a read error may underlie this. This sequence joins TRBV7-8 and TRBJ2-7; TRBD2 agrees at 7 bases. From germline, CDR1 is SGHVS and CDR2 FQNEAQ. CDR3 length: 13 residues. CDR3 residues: CASSLGGVGVWDF. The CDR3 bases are TGTGCCAGCAGCTTGGGGGGGGTGGGGGTTTGGGACTTC.

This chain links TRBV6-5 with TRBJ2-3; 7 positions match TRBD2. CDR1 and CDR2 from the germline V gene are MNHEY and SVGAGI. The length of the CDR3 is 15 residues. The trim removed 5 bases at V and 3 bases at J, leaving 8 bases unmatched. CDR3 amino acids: CASSPLPGGTDTQYF. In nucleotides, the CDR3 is TGTGCCAGCAGTCCTCTGCCGGGGGGTACAGATACGCAGTATTTT.

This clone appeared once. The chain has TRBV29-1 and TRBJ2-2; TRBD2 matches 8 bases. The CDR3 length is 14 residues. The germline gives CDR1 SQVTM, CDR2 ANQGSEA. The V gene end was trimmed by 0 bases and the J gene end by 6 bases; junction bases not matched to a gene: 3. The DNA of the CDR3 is TGCAGCGTTGAAGATCCGCGGGGGGCCGGGGAGCTGTTTTTT. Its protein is CSVEDPRGAGELFF.

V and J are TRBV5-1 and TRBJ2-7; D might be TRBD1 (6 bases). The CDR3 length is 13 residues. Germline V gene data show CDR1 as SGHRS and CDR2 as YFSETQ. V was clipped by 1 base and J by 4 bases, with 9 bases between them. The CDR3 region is CASSLHREYEQYF. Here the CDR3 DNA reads TGCGCCAGCAGCTTGCACAGGGAATACGAGCAGTACTTC.

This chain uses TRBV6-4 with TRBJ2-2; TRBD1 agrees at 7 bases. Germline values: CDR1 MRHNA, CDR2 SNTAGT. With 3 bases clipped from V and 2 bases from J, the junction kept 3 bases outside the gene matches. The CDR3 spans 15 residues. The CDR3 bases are TGTGCCAGCAGTGAGACAGGGATAAACACCGGGGAGCTGTTTTTT. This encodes CASSETGINTGELFF.

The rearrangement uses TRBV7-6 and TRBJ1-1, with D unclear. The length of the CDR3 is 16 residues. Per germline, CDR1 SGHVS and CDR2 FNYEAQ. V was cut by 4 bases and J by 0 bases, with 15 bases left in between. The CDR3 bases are TGTGCCAGCAGCTCCCTAATATCGAATCTGAACACTGAAGCTTTCTTT. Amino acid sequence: CASSSLISNLNTEAFF. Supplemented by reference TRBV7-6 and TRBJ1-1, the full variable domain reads GAGVSQSPRYKVTKRGQDVALRCDPISGHVSLYWYRQALGQGPEFLTYFNYEAQQDKSGLPNDRFSAERPEGSISTLTIQRTEQRDSAMYRCASSSLISNLNTEAFFGQGTRLTVV.

For the CDR3, the DNA is TGTGCCAGCAGGGGGATGGGACTAGCGGGAGGTTTGTACAATGAGCAGTTCTTC. This codes for CASRGMGLAGGLYNEQFF. The rearrangement links TRBV28 to TRBJ2-1, with TRBD2 matching over 15 bases. This CDR3 spans 18 amino acids. The germline V gene encodes CDR1 MDHEN and CDR2 SYDVKM. J lost 4 bases, V lost 6 bases, and 10 bases had no gene match. Using reference TRBV28 and TRBJ2-1 for the parts outside the CDR3, the full variable domain is DVKVTQSSRYLVKRTGEKVFLECVQDMDHENMFWYRQDPGLGLRLIYFSYDVKMKEKGDIPEGYSVSREKKERFSLILESASTNQTSMYLCASRGMGLAGGLYNEQFFGPGTRLTVL.

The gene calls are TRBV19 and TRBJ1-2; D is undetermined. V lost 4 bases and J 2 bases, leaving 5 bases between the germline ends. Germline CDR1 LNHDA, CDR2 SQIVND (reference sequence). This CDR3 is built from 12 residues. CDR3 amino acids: CASSSVNYGYTF. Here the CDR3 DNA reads TGTGCCAGTAGTAGCGTCAACTATGGCTACACCTTC.

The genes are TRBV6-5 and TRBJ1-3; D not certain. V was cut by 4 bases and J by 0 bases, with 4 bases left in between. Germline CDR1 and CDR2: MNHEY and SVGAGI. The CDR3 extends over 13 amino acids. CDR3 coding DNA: TGTGCCAGCAGTTGGAGCTCTGGAAACACCATATATTTT. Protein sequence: CASSWSSGNTIYF.